Below, one T cell receptor (beta chain) is given with its context. In the source study's methods: For nucleated cells, counts were estimated from reference gene primer amplification. The repertoire was sequenced with immunoSEQ multiplex PCR; TCRdb's copy has only in-frame clones and lacks some. The V and J calls and clone size are taken from that table; D and trimming were inferred from the DNA. The sample lists roughly 220,000 clones, 86% occurring once. These data originate in a study of blood T cell repertoires in COVID-19. Turning to the study itself: In each case, the material was cDNA or gDNA derived from T cells, B-cell-depleted T cells, or PBMCs.

Germline V gene data show CDR1 as MNHEY and CDR2 as SVGEGT. The CDR3 extends over 14 amino acids. Trimming left V 4 bases short and J 1 base short, with 7 bases between. The sequencing input was PBMCs or T cells enriched from blood (not recorded which). The V and J genes are TRBV6-2 or TRBV6-3 and TRBJ2-2; the D gene is possibly TRBD1 (5 bases). The clonotype comes from a woman aged 40 to 49 with acute COVID-19. The CDR3 is CASSSTGNTGELFF. CDR3 bases: TGTGCCAGCAGTTCTACAGGGAACACCGGGGAGCTGTTTTTT.